The clone carrying this T cell receptor beta chain turned up a few times. Its antigen is not known. TCRdb reprocessed the reads via MiXCR and lists one record per CDR3 protein. The profile covers 700,000 to 850,000 distinct CDR3 sequences, with approximately 30% appearing a single time and 9.5% to 15% taken by the ten largest. This sample is drawn from a study of T cell repertoires in cytomegalovirus infection. Study as a whole: Recently identified HLA-C-restricted CMV epitopes were used, and well-studied HLA-B-restricted CMV epitopes were used as well. Public signatures in TCR beta pointed to CMV infection and matching HLA type. Study-wide results and limits: In two of eight donors, the top clonotype was HLA-C-restricted CMV-specific. Summed public TCR beta family frequency identified CMV carriers bearing the relevant HLA.

The V end lost 5 bases, the J end lost 6 bases, and 25 bases lay between the germline ends. From germline, CDR1 is SGHTA and CDR2 FQGNSA. The CDR3 contains 17 residues. The sequence was collected from a human donor in good health (CMV status not recorded). Some clones in this sample may be carry-over from other donors' samples. The chain joins TRBV7-2 to TRBJ1-2; a possible D gene is TRBD1 (6 bases). The material was cultured CD8+ T cells from PBMCs, obtained from culture after CMV antigen stimulation. CDR3 sequence reads: CASSLFAGTNSLNGYTF. CDR3 nucleotide sequence: TGTGCCAGCAGCCTTTTCGCCGGGACAAACTCTCTAAATGGCTACACCTTC.